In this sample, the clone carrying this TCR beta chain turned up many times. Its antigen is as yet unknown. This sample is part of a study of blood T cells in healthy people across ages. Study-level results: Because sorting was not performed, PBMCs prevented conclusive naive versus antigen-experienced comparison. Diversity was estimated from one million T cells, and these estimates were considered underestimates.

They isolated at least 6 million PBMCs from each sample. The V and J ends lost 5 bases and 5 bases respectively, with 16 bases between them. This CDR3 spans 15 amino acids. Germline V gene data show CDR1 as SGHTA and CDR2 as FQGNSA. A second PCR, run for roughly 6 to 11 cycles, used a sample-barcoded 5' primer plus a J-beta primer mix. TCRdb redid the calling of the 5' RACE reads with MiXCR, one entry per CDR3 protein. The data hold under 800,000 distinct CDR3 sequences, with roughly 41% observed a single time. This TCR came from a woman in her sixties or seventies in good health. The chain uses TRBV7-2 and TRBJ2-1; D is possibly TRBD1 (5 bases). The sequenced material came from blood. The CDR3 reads CASSLGVTANNEQFF. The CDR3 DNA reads TGTGCCAGCAGCCTAGGGGTTACGGCGAACAATGAGCAGTTCTTC.